This is a list of T cell receptor beta chains from one sample in a study of radiotherapy plus CTLA-4 blockade in lung cancer. TCRdb's copy holds only in-frame clones and misses some; the assay was immunoSEQ multiplex PCR. The profile shows about 60,000 clones, 77% of them singletons. Here the sequenced sample was peripheral blood, taken from a patient treated with radiotherapy plus ipilimumab. The receptors shown here come from a human donor with non-small cell lung cancer who had a partial response to radiotherapy plus ipilimumab. The CDR3 runs from the conserved cysteine through the conserved F or W. A D gene is named only where the DNA matches it firmly. The size field is filled for only some rows; it gives once, few, many or a size class.

v_call	clone_size	j_call	d_call	cdr3_aa	cdr3_nt
TRBV7-3	NA	TRBJ1-1	TRBD1	CASSSMTGTGLNTEAFF	TGTGCCAGCAGCTCTATGACCGGGACAGGTTTGAACACTGAAGCTTTCTTT
TRBV13	once	TRBJ2-3	TRBD2	CASSFMGLDTDTQYF	TGTGCCAGCAGCTTTATGGGACTAGACACAGATACGCAGTATTTT
TRBV15	once	TRBJ2-3	TRBD2	CATSRDLAGALLDTQYF	TGTGCCACCAGCAGAGATCTAGCGGGGGCCCTCCTTGATACGCAGTATTTT
TRBV11-2	NA	TRBJ2-7	NA	CASSFLGPGDEQYF	TGTGCCAGCAGCTTTTTAGGGCCCGGGGACGAGCAGTACTTC
TRBV29-1	NA	TRBJ1-2	NA	CSAQEGDGYTF	TGCAGCGCCCAAGAGGGGGACGGCTACACCTTC
TRBV6-6	NA	TRBJ2-7	NA	CASSNQGEQYF	TGTGCCAGCAGTAACCAGGGTGAGCAGTACTTC
TRBV6-1	NA	TRBJ2-7	NA	CASSADRISYEQYF	TGTGCCAGCAGTGCAGACAGGATATCCTACGAGCAGTACTTC
TRBV7-2	few	TRBJ2-3	NA	CASSTFPRGTDTQYF	TGTGCCAGCAGCACTTTCCCCAGGGGCACAGATACGCAGTATTTT
TRBV30	NA	TRBJ1-2	NA	CAWSMEGTYGYTF	TGTGCCTGGAGTATGGAGGGGACCTATGGCTACACCTTT
TRBV4-1	NA	TRBJ2-3	TRBD2	CASSGGRGGPNTQYF	TGCGCCAGCAGCGGGGGGCGGGGGGGCCCGAATACGCAGTATTTT